Reported below is one T cell receptor beta chain. Its antigen is currently unknown. The donors were part of the validation cohort of over a hundred subjects. That cohort was separate from the first cohort, which comprised roughly 670 subjects. The record originates from a study of cytomegalovirus exposure and HLA in healthy donors. The study's findings and limits: Reports described diagnosis of cytomegalovirus status by the classifier as highly specific and sensitive. The authors enumerated over 150 TCR beta chains as linked to cytomegalovirus.

The germline gives CDR1 MGHRA, CDR2 YSYEKL. The CDR3 spans 15 residues. V lost 2 bases and J lost 2; bases outside the gene matches: 6. Assay: immunoSEQ multiplex PCR; the TCRdb copy retains only in-frame clones and omits some. The data show about 78,000 clones, less than 96% seen once. The receptor was isolated from a man aged 18 to 30 in good health and CMV-seropositive. The gene calls are TRBV4-1 and TRBJ2-7; 7 bases line up with TRBD1. Material: PBMCs. CDR3 residues: CASSQKTGKTYEQYF. In DNA, the CDR3 is TGCGCCAGCAGCCAAAAGACAGGGAAGACCTACGAGCAGTACTTC.